This is a list of T cell receptor beta chains from one sample in a study of blood T cell repertoires in COVID-19. Libraries were prepared by immunoSEQ multiplex PCR; TCRdb keeps only in-frame clonotypes and omits some of them. Among hundreds of thousands of clones listed, 70% to 90% were seen once. Material for sequencing was peripheral blood. Source of these receptors: a woman in her twenties or thirties with active or convalescent COVID-19. CDR3s include the opening cysteine and the closing phenylalanine or tryptophan. D genes are given only for firm matches. Only part of the rows carry a size: once, few, many, or a class if the clone is expanded.

d_gene: TRBD2; abundance: many; v_gene: TRBV7-6; j_gene: TRBJ2-7; CDR3aa: CASSGTSGGYNEQYF; CDR3nt: TGTGCCAGCAGCGGGACTAGCGGGGGGTATAACGAGCAGTACTTC
d_gene: -; abundance: -; v_gene: TRBV5-1; j_gene: TRBJ2-2; CDR3aa: CASSFRGDGGELFF; CDR3nt: TGCGCCAGCAGCTTCAGAGGTGATGGCGGGGAGCTGTTTTTT
d_gene: TRBD2; abundance: -; v_gene: TRBV30; j_gene: TRBJ2-2; CDR3aa: CAWSVRTSGKVGELFF; CDR3nt: TGTGCCTGGAGTGTACGGACTAGCGGGAAGGTCGGGGAGCTGTTTTTT
d_gene: -; abundance: -; v_gene: TRBV10-3; j_gene: TRBJ2-1; CDR3aa: CAIRGGTSDNEQFF; CDR3nt: TGTGCCATCAGGGGGGGGACATCAGACAATGAGCAGTTCTTC
d_gene: -; abundance: -; v_gene: TRBV19; j_gene: TRBJ2-3; CDR3aa: CASSIVGQGSDTQYF; CDR3nt: TGTGCCAGTAGTATAGTTGGCCAGGGGTCAGATACGCAGTATTTT
d_gene: TRBD1; abundance: -; v_gene: TRBV10-3; j_gene: TRBJ2-6; CDR3aa: CAIRAGTGRTPANSGANVLTF; CDR3nt: TGTGCCATCAGAGCCGGGACAGGGAGGACCCCGGCCAACTCTGGGGCCAACGTCCTGACTTTC
d_gene: -; abundance: -; v_gene: TRBV27; j_gene: TRBJ1-6; CDR3aa: CASSWGPSSYNSPLHF; CDR3nt: TGTGCCAGCAGTTGGGGGCCATCGTCCTATAATTCACCCCTCCACTTT
d_gene: TRBD2; abundance: -; v_gene: TRBV6-5; j_gene: TRBJ2-5; CDR3aa: CASSSGLAEETQYF; CDR3nt: TGTGCCAGCAGTTCGGGACTAGCGGAAGAGACCCAGTACTTC
d_gene: -; abundance: -; v_gene: TRBV10-3; j_gene: TRBJ2-1; CDR3aa: CAILGDSNNEQFF; CDR3nt: TGTGCCATTCTGGGGGACTCCAACAATGAGCAGTTCTTC
d_gene: TRBD1; abundance: -; v_gene: TRBV27; j_gene: TRBJ1-4; CDR3aa: CATRTGLSEKLFF; CDR3nt: TGTGCCACGCGGACAGGGCTTTCTGAAAAACTGTTTTTT
d_gene: TRBD1; abundance: -; v_gene: TRBV5-6; j_gene: TRBJ1-2; CDR3aa: CASSGEQGSNYGYTF; CDR3nt: TGTGCCAGCAGCGGAGAACAGGGGAGCAACTATGGCTACACCTTC
d_gene: -; abundance: -; v_gene: TRBV10-3; j_gene: TRBJ1-1; CDR3aa: CAISGGWGEEGIHTEAFF; CDR3nt: TGTGCCATCAGTGGAGGGTGGGGGGAAGAAGGGATACACACTGAAGCTTTCTTT
d_gene: -; abundance: -; v_gene: TRBV2; j_gene: TRBJ2-3; CDR3aa: CASSGRRDPSTDTQYF; CDR3nt: TGTGCCAGCAGTGGGAGGAGGGACCCAAGCACAGATACGCAGTATTTT
d_gene: -; abundance: -; v_gene: TRBV5-1; j_gene: TRBJ1-1; CDR3aa: CASRARDGNPEAFF; CDR3nt: TGCGCCAGCAGGGCCAGGGATGGTAATCCTGAAGCTTTCTTT
d_gene: TRBD1; abundance: -; v_gene: TRBV25-1; j_gene: TRBJ2-2; CDR3aa: CASSELGVQGGPGELFF; CDR3nt: TGTGCCAGCAGTGAATTAGGCGTACAGGGGGGACCCGGGGAGCTGTTTTTT
d_gene: TRBD2; abundance: once; v_gene: TRBV7-2; j_gene: TRBJ2-5; CDR3aa: CASSLVGRVLGGGETQYF; CDR3nt: TGTGCCAGCAGCTTAGTCGGCAGGGTACTTGGGGGGGGAGAGACCCAGTACTTC
d_gene: TRBD1; abundance: -; v_gene: TRBV11-2; j_gene: TRBJ1-1; CDR3aa: CASSPRPSQGPEAFF; CDR3nt: TGTGCCAGCAGCCCCCGCCCCTCACAGGGGCCAGAAGCTTTCTTT
d_gene: -; abundance: few; v_gene: TRBV7-9; j_gene: TRBJ2-7; CDR3aa: CASSLSTDTYEQYF; CDR3nt: TGTGCCAGCAGCTTAAGCACCGACACCTACGAGCAGTACTTC
d_gene: TRBD1; abundance: -; v_gene: TRBV23-1; j_gene: TRBJ1-2; CDR3aa: CASSHSLDRERYGYTF; CDR3nt: TGCGCCAGCAGTCACTCATTAGACAGGGAGAGATATGGCTACACCTTC
d_gene: -; abundance: -; v_gene: TRBV27; j_gene: TRBJ2-5; CDR3aa: CASSLTGETQYF; CDR3nt: TGTGCCAGCAGTTTGACAGGAGAGACCCAGTACTTC
d_gene: -; abundance: -; v_gene: TRBV9; j_gene: TRBJ1-1; CDR3aa: CASSVAPGDTEAFF; CDR3nt: TGTGCCAGCAGCGTAGCTCCCGGGGACACTGAAGCTTTCTTT
d_gene: TRBD1; abundance: once; v_gene: TRBV23-1; j_gene: TRBJ2-3; CDR3aa: CASSHPGTGKDTDTQYF; CDR3nt: TGCGCCAGCAGTCACCCCGGGACAGGGAAGGACACAGATACGCAGTATTTT
d_gene: TRBD1; abundance: once; v_gene: TRBV5-1; j_gene: TRBJ2-7; CDR3aa: CASSVPNGQGDEQYF; CDR3nt: TGCGCCAGCAGCGTTCCAAACGGACAGGGGGACGAGCAGTACTTC
d_gene: -; abundance: -; v_gene: TRBV25-1; j_gene: TRBJ1-4; CDR3aa: CASSGRGTNEKLFF; CDR3nt: TGTGCCAGCAGTGGCCGGGGGACTAATGAAAAACTGTTTTTT
d_gene: TRBD2; abundance: -; v_gene: TRBV27; j_gene: TRBJ2-3; CDR3aa: CASSLGTSGGAPDTQYF; CDR3nt: TGTGCCAGCAGTTTGGGGACTAGCGGGGGGGCTCCAGATACGCAGTATTTT
d_gene: TRBD1; abundance: -; v_gene: TRBV11-2; j_gene: TRBJ1-2; CDR3aa: CASSLDSGGVYGYTF; CDR3nt: TGTGCCAGCAGCTTAGATTCAGGGGGCGTCTATGGCTACACCTTC
d_gene: -; abundance: few; v_gene: TRBV9; j_gene: TRBJ1-2; CDR3aa: CASSVAQNFYGYTF; CDR3nt: TGTGCCAGCAGCGTAGCTCAGAATTTCTATGGCTACACCTTC
d_gene: -; abundance: -; v_gene: TRBV5-1; j_gene: TRBJ1-3; CDR3aa: CASSLGQVGSGNTIYF; CDR3nt: TGCGCCAGCAGCTTGGGACAGGTGGGCTCTGGAAACACCATATATTTT
d_gene: -; abundance: -; v_gene: TRBV30; j_gene: TRBJ1-2; CDR3aa: CAWNLFRAGYTF; CDR3nt: TGTGCCTGGAACCTATTCAGGGCTGGCTACACCTTC
d_gene: TRBD1; abundance: -; v_gene: TRBV5-1; j_gene: TRBJ1-4; CDR3aa: CASSASGTGSEKLFF; CDR3nt: TGCGCCAGCAGCGCGTCCGGGACAGGTAGTGAAAAACTGTTTTTT
d_gene: TRBD2; abundance: -; v_gene: TRBV9; j_gene: TRBJ2-3; CDR3aa: CASSVWTSSTDTQYF; CDR3nt: TGTGCCAGCAGCGTATGGACTAGCAGCACAGATACGCAGTATTTT
d_gene: -; abundance: -; v_gene: TRBV6-5; j_gene: TRBJ1-2; CDR3aa: CASSYWGNDGYGYTF; CDR3nt: TGTGCCAGCAGTTATTGGGGCAACGATGGGTATGGCTACACCTTC
d_gene: -; abundance: -; v_gene: TRBV13; j_gene: TRBJ2-3; CDR3aa: CASSLAVRDWSFDTQYF; CDR3nt: TGTGCCAGCAGCTTAGCGGTCCGGGACTGGAGCTTTGATACGCAGTATTTT
d_gene: -; abundance: -; v_gene: TRBV5-1; j_gene: TRBJ1-5; CDR3aa: CASSLEGQSNQPQHF; CDR3nt: TGCGCCAGCAGCTTGGAGGGGCAGAGCAATCAGCCCCAGCATTTT
d_gene: -; abundance: -; v_gene: TRBV30; j_gene: TRBJ2-7; CDR3aa: CASKRDNWNEQYF; CDR3nt: TGTGCCTCAAAGCGGGACAATTGGAACGAGCAGTACTTC
d_gene: -; abundance: -; v_gene: TRBV6-5; j_gene: TRBJ1-1; CDR3aa: CASSLKGVNTEAFF; CDR3nt: TGTGCCAGCAGTTTGAAGGGGGTGAACACTGAAGCTTTCTTT
d_gene: TRBD2; abundance: -; v_gene: TRBV20-1; j_gene: TRBJ2-7; CDR3aa: CSISGTYEQYF; CDR3nt: TGCAGCATTAGCGGGACCTACGAGCAGTACTTC
d_gene: TRBD2; abundance: -; v_gene: TRBV3-1/TRBV3-2; j_gene: TRBJ2-2; CDR3aa: CASSQPSSGRTNTGELFF; CDR3nt: TGTGCCAGCAGCCAGCCTTCTAGCGGGAGGACTAACACCGGGGAGCTGTTTTTT